The clone carrying this T cell receptor beta chain was found a few times. What it binds is unknown. The assay was immunoSEQ multiplex PCR, and TCRdb's table has in-frame clones only and misses some. The data show about 120,000 clones, 92% seen once. Germline trimming cut 6 bases from V and 1 base from J; bases unmatched to any gene: 5. The CDR3 length is 14 residues. The V gene's germline CDR1 is MNHEY and CDR2 SVGAGI. This sample is drawn from a study of T cell responses to AZD1222 COVID-19 vaccine. Whole-study results and caveats: Spike-specific TCR breadth rose after two AZD1222 doses, and depth rose as well. In a largely white British group with more females than males, clonal diversity was possibly underestimated. A reported finding is that nearly half of spike-specific TCRs target unmutated variant regions. Among vaccine-associated CD4 TCRs, coverage spanned spike, with dominance at 160-218 and 743-854.

This chain links TRBV6-5 with TRBJ1-1; 7 bases align to TRBD1. The sequencing here drew on peripheral blood, taken on day 0 of AZD1222 vaccination. This clonotype was sampled from an adult in good health. The CDR3 sequence: CASSRGARNTEAFF. The DNA for the CDR3 is TGTGCCAGCAGCAGGGGGGCGCGGAACACTGAAGCTTTCTTT.